What follows are 29 T cell receptor beta chains derived from one specimen sequenced in a study of T cell repertoires in cytomegalovirus infection. MiXCR was run by TCRdb on the reads, yielding one entry per CDR3 protein. The sample yields about 250,000 distinct CDR3 sequences, over 15% seen once. Material for sequencing was CD8+ T cells from PBMCs. These receptors originate from a human donor in good health (CMV status not recorded). Some clones in this sample may be carry-over from other donors' samples.

This clonotype was detected a few times. The chain recombines TRBV2 with TRBJ2-1, with TRBD2 identical over 10 bases. Trimming at V came to 3 bases and at J to 8 bases, leaving 10 bases not matched to a gene. In germline, CDR1 is SNHLY, CDR2 FYNNEI. This CDR3 contains 16 residues. CDR3 sequence: CASSELSSGGFDEQFF. Written as DNA, the CDR3 is TGTGCCAGCAGTGAGTTAAGTAGCGGGGGGTTCGATGAGCAGTTCTTC. The whole variable domain, filled in from reference TRBV2 and TRBJ2-1, reads EPEVTQTPSHQVTQMGQEVILRCVPISNHLYFYWYRQILGQKVEFLVSFYNNEISEKSEIFDDQFSVERPDGSNFTLKIRSTKLEDSAMYFCASSELSSGGFDEQFFGPGTRLTVL.

The chain uses TRBV6-5 and TRBJ2-1; TRBD1 matches at 8 bases. Germline CDR1 is MNHEY and CDR2 is SVGAGI. The V and J ends lost 1 base and 5 bases, in that order; junction bases with no gene match: 4. The CDR3 contains 15 residues. The CDR3 nucleotides are TGTGCCAGCAGTTACTTTCAGGGGGCGAACAATGAGCAGTTCTTC. Protein product: CASSYFQGANNEQFF.

The gene calls are TRBV5-6 and TRBJ2-5; weak D call: TRBD1 (6 bases). The CDR3 is 16 amino acids. CDR1 is SGHDT and CDR2 is YYEEEE in the germline V gene. The V gene lost 1 base and the J gene lost 2 bases, with 15 bases spanning the gap. This chain's CDR3 is CASSLPTGYRQETQYF. The CDR3, as DNA: TGTGCCAGCAGCTTGCCGACAGGATACAGACAAGAGACCCAGTACTTC.

The chain is built from TRBV28 and TRBJ2-7; D may be TRBD1 (5 bases). V was pared by 6 bases and J by 3 bases, with 12 bases between. The CDR3 loop spans 13 amino acids. Germline V gene sequence: CDR1 MDHEN, CDR2 SYDVKM. CDR3 region: CASRARTIYEQYF. The CDR3 DNA sequence: TGTGCCAGCAGGGCCCGGACAATCTACGAGCAGTACTTC.

This clonotype was recorded a few times. The chain uses TRBV27 and TRBJ2-1, with 7 bases fitting TRBD1. This CDR3 comprises 15 residues. CDR1 MNHEY and CDR2 SMNVEV come from the germline V gene (reference sequence). J lost 2 bases, V lost 0 bases, and 1 base had no gene match. Here the CDR3 reads CASSLSTGAYNEQFF. The CDR3 region has the DNA TGTGCCAGCAGTTTATCCACAGGGGCCTACAATGAGCAGTTCTTC.

This clonotype was seen a handful of times. The gene calls are TRBV6-6 and TRBJ1-1; D is possibly TRBD1 (5 bases). Germline lookup yields CDR1 MNHNY and CDR2 SVGAGI (reference sequence). The CDR3 is 14 residues long. The ends were cut back, 6 bases at V and 5 bases at J, with 16 bases in the middle. The CDR3 sequence is CASSQTSRATEAFF. The CDR3, as DNA: TGTGCCAGCAGCCAGACTTCCAGGGCTACTGAAGCTTTCTTT.

This clonotype was counted between two and nine times. The rearrangement joins TRBV12-3 or TRBV12-4 to TRBJ2-5, with D tentatively TRBD2 (5 bases). The CDR3 extends over 14 amino acids. V was shortened by 6 bases and J by 2 bases, with 13 bases between the two germline ends. In nucleotides, the CDR3 is TGTGCCAGCAGCCGACACGGGGATCAAGAGACCCAGTACTTC. Residues: CASSRHGDQETQYF.

This clonotype was counted between two and nine times. The chain links TRBV7-9 to TRBJ1-1, with D unresolved. The germline CDR1 and CDR2 sequences are SEHNR and FQNEAQ (reference sequence). The V end was cut by 3 bases, the J end by 7 bases, with 3 bases between. The CDR3 is 10 amino acids. CDR3 loop: CASSFFEAFF. CDR3 DNA sequence: TGTGCCAGCAGCTTTTTTGAAGCTTTCTTT.

This clonotype was detected ten times or more. V gene TRBV7-6 combines with J gene TRBJ2-5; D call uncertain. V was cut by 5 bases and J by 5 bases, with 18 bases left in between. The CDR3 contains 15 residues. Germline V gene data show CDR1 as SGHVS and CDR2 as FNYEAQ. CDR3 DNA: TGTGCCAGCAGCCCTACCCCCAACGCCCGGGAGACCCAGTACTTC. Its translation: CASSPTPNARETQYF.

This clonotype was observed at least ten times. The V call is TRBV7-8, the J call TRBJ2-3; D is unresolved. This CDR3 spans 13 amino acids. Per germline, CDR1 SGHVS and CDR2 FQNEAQ. The V gene lost 4 bases and the J gene lost 0 bases, with 5 bases spanning the gap. The CDR3 is CASSSDSTDTQYF. CDR3 nucleotide sequence: TGTGCCAGCAGCTCGGACAGCACAGATACGCAGTATTTT.

This clonotype appeared many times. This chain joins TRBV7-2 and TRBJ2-7; D gene ambiguous. Trimming took off 6 bases at V and 4 bases at J, with 13 bases between the two ends. CDR3 length: 13 residues. Germline lookup yields CDR1 SGHTA and CDR2 FQGNSA. CDR3 nucleotide sequence: TGTGCCAGCAGTGGGGTCCCAGGTTACGAGCAGTACTTC. It yields the protein CASSGVPGYEQYF.

The sample holds a few counts of this clonotype. The rearrangement uses TRBV6-2 or TRBV6-3 and TRBJ2-1, with 7 positions matching TRBD2. CDR3 length: 15 amino acids. Per germline, CDR1 MNHEY and CDR2 SVGEGT. After removal of 5 bases from V and 0 bases from J, the junction contained 4 bases not matched to a gene. CDR3 in DNA: TGTGCCAGCAGTGTACTAGCGTACTCCTACAATGAGCAGTTCTTC. As protein: CASSVLAYSYNEQFF.

This clonotype was seen a handful of times. This sequence joins TRBV5-1 and TRBJ2-2; D unclear. V was pared by 2 bases and J by 5 bases, with 10 bases between. Germline CDR1 and CDR2: SGHRS and YFSETQ. CDR3 length: 14 amino acids. The CDR3 nucleotides read TGCGCCAGCAGCTTTCCTACCGGTACCGGGGAGCTGTTTTTT. Translated: CASSFPTGTGELFF. Full variable domain (remainder filled in from reference TRBV5-1 and TRBJ2-2): KAGVTQTPRYLIKTRGQQVTLSCSPISGHRSVSWYQQTPGQGLQFLFEYFSETQRNKGNFPGRFSGRQFSNSRSEMNVSTLELGDSALYLCASSFPTGTGELFFGEGSRLTVL.

This clonotype was observed a handful of times. This chain links TRBV7-3 with TRBJ2-1; D is possibly TRBD1 (6 bases). The V end was cut by 4 bases, the J end by 7 bases, with 11 bases between. CDR3 size: 13 residues. CDR1 and CDR2 (germline): SGHTA, FQGTGA. CDR3 sequence reads: CASSSDQGNEQFF. CDR3 nucleotides: TGTGCCAGCAGCTCAGACCAGGGGAATGAGCAGTTCTTC.

This clonotype has more than one count but fewer than ten. V is TRBV6-8 and J is TRBJ1-1, with no clear D. This CDR3 has 13 residues. The V and J ends lost 0 bases and 4 bases respectively, with 6 bases between them. Per the germline V gene, CDR1 is MNHGY and CDR2 is SAAAGT. CDR3 sequence: CASSYSTRTEAFF. DNA for the CDR3: TGTGCCAGCAGTTACTCAACTCGCACTGAAGCTTTCTTT.

This chain connects TRBV6-5 to TRBJ2-1; D remains unclear. V was pared by 0 bases and J by 7 bases, with 7 bases between. Per the germline V gene, CDR1 is MNHEY and CDR2 is SVGAGI. CDR3 length equals 13 residues. CDR3 in DNA: TGTGCCAGCAGTTACTCCAGGCAGAATGAGCAGTTCTTC. This codes for CASSYSRQNEQFF.

The chain's CDR3 is CASSQDPTGAYTDTQYF. CDR3 nucleotides: TGCGCCAGCAGCCAAGACCCGACAGGGGCCTACACAGATACGCAGTATTTT. This chain links TRBV4-1 with TRBJ2-3, with 8 bases that match TRBD1. Germline CDR1 and CDR2: MGHRA and YSYEKL. Trimming at V came to 0 bases and at J to 2 bases, leaving 7 bases not matched to a gene. This CDR3 is built from 17 residues.

This clonotype was counted between two and nine times. CDR3 residues: CASSEDGGAEETQYF. Written as DNA, the CDR3 is TGTGCCAGCAGTGAAGACGGGGGGGCCGAAGAGACCCAGTACTTC. The genes are TRBV2 and TRBJ2-5; TRBD2 agrees at 8 bases. Germline CDR1 reads SNHLY; CDR2 reads FYNNEI. V trimming: 1 base; J trimming: 3 bases; junction bases outside the gene matches: 4. The CDR3 consists of 15 residues.

This clonotype was seen many times. The V call is TRBV5-1, the J call TRBJ2-7; TRBD1 agrees at 12 bases. The CDR3 loop spans 14 amino acids. Per germline, CDR1 SGHRS and CDR2 YFSETQ. The J segment lost 5 bases and the V segment lost 3 bases, leaving 3 bases of the junction unmatched. CDR3 bases: TGCGCCAGCAGCTGGGGGACAGGGGGCGACGAGCAGTACTTC. Translation: CASSWGTGGDEQYF.

The chain links TRBV25-1 to TRBJ1-3; D uncertain. Trimming shortened V by 3 bases and J by 2 bases, and 8 bases separated the two germline ends. CDR1 is MGHDK and CDR2 is SYGVNS in the germline V gene. This CDR3 is 14 amino acids long. The DNA of the CDR3 is TGTGCCAGCAGTGACCTCGGCCCTGGAAACACCATATATTTT. It is translated as CASSDLGPGNTIYF.

V usage is TRBV6-6 and J usage is TRBJ2-1, with 10 bases lining up with TRBD1. CDR3 length equals 16 residues. Trimming removed 4 bases from V and 6 bases from J; junction bases left unmatched: 9. Germline V gene lookup returns CDR1 MNHNY and CDR2 SVGAGI (reference sequence). The CDR3 sequence: CASSSLRDRGGNEQFF. CDR3 nucleotides: TGTGCCAGCAGTTCCCTACGGGACAGGGGTGGCAATGAGCAGTTCTTC.

V is TRBV7-9 and J is TRBJ2-2; D call uncertain. The V end lost 2 bases, the J end lost 0 bases, and 13 bases lay between the germline ends. Germline V gene lookup returns CDR1 SEHNR and CDR2 FQNEAQ (reference sequence). This CDR3 spans 17 amino acids. CDR3 residues: CASSLIPGDSNTGELFF. CDR3 coding DNA: TGTGCCAGCAGCTTAATTCCTGGGGATTCGAACACCGGGGAGCTGTTTTTT.

This clonotype was observed many times. The rearrangement joins TRBV6-2 or TRBV6-3 to TRBJ2-7; 9 positions agree with TRBD1. After removal of 6 bases from V and 3 bases from J, the junction contained 6 bases not matched to a gene. The germline CDR1 and CDR2 sequences are MNHEY and SVGEGT. The CDR3 consists of 14 residues. CDR3 coding DNA: TGTGCCAGCAGCGACAGGGGGTCTGTCTACGAGCAGTACTTC. Its translation is CASSDRGSVYEQYF.

This clonotype came up many times. This chain uses TRBV7-6 with TRBJ1-2; 7 bases fit TRBD1. Per germline, CDR1 SGHVS and CDR2 FNYEAQ. The trim removed 5 bases at V and 1 base at J, leaving 7 bases unmatched. This CDR3 spans 15 amino acids. CDR3 nucleotides: TGTGCCAGCAGCCCAGGGACAGAATTTAACTATGGCTACACCTTC. Encoded protein: CASSPGTEFNYGYTF. Combining the CDR3 with reference TRBV7-6 and TRBJ1-2 gives the whole variable domain GAGVSQSPRYKVTKRGQDVALRCDPISGHVSLYWYRQALGQGPEFLTYFNYEAQQDKSGLPNDRFSAERPEGSISTLTIQRTEQRDSAMYRCASSPGTEFNYGYTFGSGTRLTVV.

As regards this clonotype: This may come from a read error, since a much larger clone is one base off. The chain couples TRBV6-6 to TRBJ2-7; D may correspond to TRBD1 or TRBD2 (6 bases each). Germline loops: CDR1 MNHNY, CDR2 SVGAGI (reference sequence). This CDR3 comprises 15 residues. In DNA, the CDR3 is TGTGCCAGCAGTTCGGGGGCGCCGAGCTCCTACGAGCAGTGCTTC. It specifies CASSSGAPSSYEQCF.

The genes are TRBV6-6 and TRBJ2-7, with 8 bases that match TRBD1. The trim removed 5 bases at V and 9 bases at J, leaving 12 bases unmatched. The V gene's germline CDR1 is MNHNY and CDR2 SVGAGI (reference sequence). The CDR3 runs to 14 residues. The CDR3 loop reads CASSTRQGSDVQYF. For the CDR3, the DNA is TGTGCCAGCAGTACTAGACAGGGGAGCGACGTGCAGTACTTC.

This clonotype occurred many times. The chain employs TRBV7-9 and TRBJ2-5, with D perhaps matching TRBD2 (5 bases). In germline, CDR1 is SEHNR, CDR2 FQNEAQ (reference sequence). The CDR3 loop spans 14 amino acids. V lost 1 base and J 7 bases, leaving 13 bases between the germline ends. In nucleotides, the CDR3 is TGTGCCAGCAGCTTAGAGCCTCTTGCGGGGACCCAGTACTTC. It is translated as CASSLEPLAGTQYF.

The V and J genes are TRBV11-2 and TRBJ2-7; 8 bases fit TRBD2. V was pared by 2 bases and J by 5 bases, with 11 bases of the junction left unmatched. This CDR3 has 16 amino acids. Per the germline V gene, CDR1 is SGHAT and CDR2 is FQNNGV. The CDR3 nucleotides are TGTGCCAGCAGCTTATGGACACGGACTAGCAGAAACGAGCAGTACTTC. This gives the protein CASSLWTRTSRNEQYF.

In this sample, this clonotype turned up many times. The V and J genes are TRBV6-2 or TRBV6-3 and TRBJ1-1, with D unclear. CDR3 length: 12 residues. V lost 4 bases and J 4 bases, leaving 7 bases between the germline ends. Germline CDR1 reads MNHEY; CDR2 reads SVGEGT. DNA for the CDR3: TGTGCCAGCAGTTTGGATGTCACTGAAGCTTTCTTT. This codes for CASSLDVTEAFF.